These 3 T cell receptor beta chains share one sample of origin, sequenced in a study of T-cell memory formation after mild COVID-19. TCRdb re-analysed the 5' RACE reads in MiXCR, keeping a single row per CDR3 protein. Among under 60,000 distinct CDR3 sequences listed, around 9.7% were seen once. Material for sequencing was PBMCs or a T cell subset sorted from them (not recorded which). Receptor source: an adult woman who had mild COVID-19 (a few samples of this study predate the infection). Cell type and time point are not known.

This clonotype was recorded only once. The rearrangement uses TRBV5-6 and TRBJ1-2, with 8 bases lining up with TRBD1. The length of the CDR3 is 15 residues. V lost 0 bases, J lost 6 bases, and 7 bases stayed unmatched. Germline CDR1 is SGHDT and CDR2 is YYEEEE. CDR3 amino acids: CASSLGGRGLDGYTF. CDR3 bases: TGTGCCAGCAGCTTGGGCGGCAGGGGGCTCGATGGCTACACCTTC.

This chain uses TRBV12-3 or TRBV12-4 with TRBJ1-2; D is uncertain. V gave up 6 bases and J gave up 8 bases, with 16 bases separating them. CDR3 length: 13 residues. The CDR3 DNA follows: TGTGCCAGCAGCCGACAAGGAGTAGAAGGCTACACCTTC. Its translation: CASSRQGVEGYTF.

This clonotype is termed medium-sized. For the CDR3, the DNA is TGCGCCAGCAGCCATATAGCGGGAGATGGGAATGAGCAGTTCTTC. It is translated as CASSHIAGDGNEQFF. The chain combines TRBV4-1 with TRBJ2-1, with 9 bases identical to TRBD2. The CDR3 totals 15 residues. The germline CDR1 and CDR2 sequences are MGHRA and YSYEKL. V lost 3 bases and J lost 7; bases outside the gene matches: 7.